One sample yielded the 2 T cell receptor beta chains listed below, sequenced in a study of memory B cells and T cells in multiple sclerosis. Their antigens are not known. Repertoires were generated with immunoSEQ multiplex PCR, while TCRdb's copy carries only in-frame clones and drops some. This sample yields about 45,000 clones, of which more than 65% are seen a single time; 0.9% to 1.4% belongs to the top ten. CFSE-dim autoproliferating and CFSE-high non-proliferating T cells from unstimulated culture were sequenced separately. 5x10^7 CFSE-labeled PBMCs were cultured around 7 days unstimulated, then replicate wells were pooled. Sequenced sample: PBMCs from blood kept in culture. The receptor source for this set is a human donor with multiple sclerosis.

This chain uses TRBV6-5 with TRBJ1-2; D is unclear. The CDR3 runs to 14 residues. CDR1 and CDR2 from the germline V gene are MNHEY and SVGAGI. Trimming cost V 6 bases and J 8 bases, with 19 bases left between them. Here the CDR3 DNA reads TGTGCCAGCAGCCTCGACGGCTTACTAGGAGGCTACACCTTC. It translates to CASSLDGLLGGYTF.

This CDR3 reads CASSVGGFYNSPLHF. DNA of the CDR3: TGTGCCAGCAGCGTAGGAGGGTTCTATAATTCACCCCTCCACTTT. The chain is built from TRBV9 and TRBJ1-6; D is uncertain. V dropped 0 bases and J dropped 3 bases, with 7 bases sitting between them. CDR1 is SGDLS and CDR2 is YYNGEE in the germline V gene. This CDR3 has 15 amino acids. Full variable domain (outside the CDR3, taken from reference TRBV9 and TRBJ1-6): DSGVTQTPKHLITATGQRVTLRCSPRSGDLSVYWYQQSLDQGLQFLIQYYNGEERAKGNILERFSAQQFPDLHSELNLSSLELGDSALYFCASSVGGFYNSPLHFGNGTRLTVT.